This T cell receptor (beta chain) was recovered during a study of blood T cell repertoires in COVID-19. Germline V gene sequence: CDR1 MRHNA, CDR2 SNTAGT. CDR3 length: 12 amino acids. The V end lost 5 bases, the J end lost 4 bases, and 6 bases lay between the germline ends. Authors' methods: Amplification with reference gene primers provided the estimates of nucleated cell counts. The data were produced by immunoSEQ multiplex PCR, yet TCRdb's version contains in-frame clones alone and is incomplete. That table supplies the V and J calls and clone size; D and trimming were determined from the DNA. The table lists roughly 250,000 clones, around 88% of them singletons.

The chain is built from TRBV6-4 and TRBJ2-1; D not resolved. The sequence came from a man aged 25-45 years with acute or convalescent COVID-19. Input material: peripheral blood. CDR3 sequence (DNA): TGTGCCAGCAGTAATCAATACAATGAGCAGTTCTTC. Amino acids: CASSNQYNEQFF.